The clone carrying this T cell receptor (beta chain) turned up a few times. Its antigen is still unknown. The data belong to a study of radiation and T cells in renal cell carcinoma. Sample time point: baseline pretreatment blood. Treatment specified: 15 Gy SBRT to primary tumor, nephrectomy 4 weeks later. Radiation-treated patients gave blood at baseline, week 2 and week 4. General study findings and limits: Top tumor clonotypes rose in blood 2 weeks post-radiation, then contracted. Without pretreatment biopsies, baseline tumor clonotype presence was undetermined.

Assay: immunoSEQ multiplex PCR; the TCRdb copy retains only in-frame clones and omits some. The sample contains 150,000 or so clones, less than 90% of which appear only once. Sequencing used blood, obtained from a patient whose treatment included radiotherapy and nephrectomy. This sequence was found in a woman in her 70s with renal cell carcinoma.

This CDR3 reads CSAPLGSTEAFF. CDR3 coding DNA: TGCAGCGCTCCGCTTGGTAGCACTGAAGCTTTCTTT. The rearrangement uses TRBV29-1 and TRBJ1-1; the D is unclear. The CDR3 covers 12 residues. The germline gives CDR1 SQVTM, CDR2 ANQGSEA. The V gene lost 7 bases and the J gene lost 4 bases, with 13 bases spanning the gap.